Included here is one T cell receptor beta chain sequence, with context. Its antigen is currently unknown. This specimen belongs to a study of OX40 agonist ivuxolimab in advanced cancers. The study, taken as a whole, reports: More expanded clones were found, on average, in CD8+ than in CD4+ T cells. Among some nonresponders, normalized T-cell clonal expansion was also low.

Data came from immunoSEQ multiplex PCR; TCRdb stores just in-frame clones and leaves some out. The sample comprises roughly 90,000 clones, around 90% of which are singletons, and around 0.33% rests with the top ten. Enrollment shut out patients with autoimmune disease history or systemic immunosuppression. The CDR3 runs to 17 residues. Germline CDR1 SGHDN, CDR2 FVKESK. Losses at the gene ends were 4 bases for V and 1 base for J; bases not matched to a gene: 8. The genes are TRBV14 and TRBJ2-2; 8 nucleotides line up with TRBD2. This material consisted of CD4+ or CD8+ T cells sorted from blood, taken in a trial of the OX40 agonist ivuxolimab. This sequence was found in an adult with an advanced solid tumor such as melanoma, head and neck, liver or kidney cancer. This CDR3 reads CASSPAAAGGNTGELFF. The CDR3 nucleotides read TGTGCCAGCAGCCCAGCTGCCGCGGGAGGGAACACCGGGGAGCTGTTTTTT.